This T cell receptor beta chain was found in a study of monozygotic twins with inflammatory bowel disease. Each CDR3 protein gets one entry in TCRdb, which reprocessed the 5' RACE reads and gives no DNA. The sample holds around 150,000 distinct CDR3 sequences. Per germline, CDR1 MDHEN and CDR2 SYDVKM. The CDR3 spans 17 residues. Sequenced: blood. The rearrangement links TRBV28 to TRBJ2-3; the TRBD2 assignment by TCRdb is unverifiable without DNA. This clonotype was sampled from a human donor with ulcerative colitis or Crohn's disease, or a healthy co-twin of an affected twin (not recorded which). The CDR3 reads CASSSILAGGPTDTQYF. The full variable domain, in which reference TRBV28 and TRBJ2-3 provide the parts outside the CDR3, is DVKVTQSSRYLVKRTGEKVFLECVQDMDHENMFWYRQDPGLGLRLIYFSYDVKMKEKGDIPEGYSVSREKKERFSLILESASTNQTSMYLCASSSILAGGPTDTQYFGPGTRLTVL.